Listed below are T cell receptor beta chains from one sample, sequenced in a study of cytotoxic CD8 clonotypes in ibrutinib-treated CLL. The assay was immunoSEQ multiplex PCR, and TCRdb's table has in-frame clones only and misses some. The data show more than 30,000 clones, 69% seen once. Sequencing used PBMCs, obtained before ibrutinib treatment. These receptors all stem from a human donor with chronic lymphocytic leukemia. Each CDR3 is given with its conserved first and last residue. D genes are given only for firm matches. Size tells how often a clone was seen (once, few, many) or the class of an expanded clone, and some rows leave it out.

>-|-|TRBV28|TRBJ1-5
TGTGCCACAAAGAGGGTTAGCAATCAGCCCCAGCATTTT
CATKRVSNQPQHF
>TRBD1|-|TRBV27|TRBJ1-1
TGTGCCAGCAGTCCCGGCCCCCCGGACAGGCAGGGAGCTTTCTTT
CASSPGPPDRQGAFF
>-|-|TRBV6-5|TRBJ2-3
TGTGCCACGGCGGATGTGGGTTCTAGCACAGATACGCAGTATTTT
CATADVGSSTDTQYF
>-|-|TRBV7-2|TRBJ2-1
TGTGCCAGCAGCTTAGCGCAGGGCTATGAGCAGTTCTTC
CASSLAQGYEQFF
>-|-|TRBV18|TRBJ2-1
TGTGCCAGCTCACCAAGGACCCTTACGGGGAATGAGCAGTTCTTC
CASSPRTLTGNEQFF
>TRBD1|-|TRBV4-2|TRBJ1-5
TGTGCCAGCAGCCTACTAACCGGGACAGGCAATCAGCCCCAGCATTTT
CASSLLTGTGNQPQHF
>-|-|TRBV18|TRBJ2-2
TGTGCCAGCTCACCATTTGGTCCGAACACCGGGGAGCTGTTTTTT
CASSPFGPNTGELFF
>TRBD1|-|TRBV4-2|TRBJ2-7
TGTGCCAGCAGCCTAGAACCAGGGGGCAGGTACGAGCAGTACTTC
CASSLEPGGRYEQYF
>-|many|TRBV7-9|TRBJ2-7
TGTGCCAGCAGCGTAGGGTACGAGCAGTACTTC
CASSVGYEQYF
>-|-|TRBV5-1|TRBJ2-5
TGCGCCAGCAGCACAAGCCAGGAGTGGGAGACCCAGTACTTC
CASSTSQEWETQYF
>TRBD1|-|TRBV11-3|TRBJ1-2
TGTGCCAGCAGCTTGCAGACAGGGAACTATGGCTACACCTTC
CASSLQTGNYGYTF
>TRBD1|-|TRBV28|TRBJ1-3
TGTGCCAGCCGGGACAGGGATTCTGGAAACACCATATATTTT
CASRDRDSGNTIYF